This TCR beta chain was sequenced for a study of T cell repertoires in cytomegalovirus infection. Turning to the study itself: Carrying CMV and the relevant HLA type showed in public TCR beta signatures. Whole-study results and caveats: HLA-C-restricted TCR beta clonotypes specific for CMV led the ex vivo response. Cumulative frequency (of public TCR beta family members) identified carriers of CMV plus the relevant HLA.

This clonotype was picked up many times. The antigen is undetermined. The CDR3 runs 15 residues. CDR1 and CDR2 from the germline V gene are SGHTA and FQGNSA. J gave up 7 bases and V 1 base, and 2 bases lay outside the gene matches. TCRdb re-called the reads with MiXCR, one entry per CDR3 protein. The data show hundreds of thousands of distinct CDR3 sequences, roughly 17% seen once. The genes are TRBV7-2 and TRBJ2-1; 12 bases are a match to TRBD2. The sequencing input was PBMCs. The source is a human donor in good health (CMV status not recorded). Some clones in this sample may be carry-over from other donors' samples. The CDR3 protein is CASSLGTSGVNEQFF. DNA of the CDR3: TGTGCCAGCAGCTTAGGGACTAGCGGGGTGAATGAGCAGTTCTTC.